This T cell receptor beta chain was documented in a study of OX40 agonist ivuxolimab in advanced cancers. Study conclusions and caveats: Clonal expansion was among the lowest in partial responders at 0.1-3.0 mg/kg, especially CD8+. CD8+ T cells were the subset that, on average, had more expanded clones than CD4+.

Some clones are missing from TCRdb's copy, which holds only in-frame ones; the method was immunoSEQ multiplex PCR. The data hold tens of thousands of clones, with about 85% observed a single time. As regards this clone: The antigen remains unidentified.

Germline trimming cut 5 bases from V and 4 bases from J; bases unmatched to any gene: 6. The CDR3 is 14 residues long. CDR1 SEHNR and CDR2 FQNEAQ come from the germline V gene (reference sequence). Sample: CD4+ or CD8+ T cells sorted from blood, taken in a trial of the OX40 agonist ivuxolimab. This chain links TRBV7-9 with TRBJ2-5, with TRBD2 matching 8 bases. The source is an adult with an advanced solid tumor such as melanoma, head and neck, liver or kidney cancer. The CDR3 protein is CASSPSGGLETQYF. Here the CDR3 DNA reads TGTGCCAGCAGCCCAAGCGGGGGTTTAGAGACCCAGTACTTC.